These 8 T cell receptor beta chains were sequenced from one sample in a study of CD8+CD57+ T cells in acquired aplastic anemia. Using genomic DNA as the template, TCR beta VDJ and CDR3 profiling was carried out. One entry per CDR3 protein, called by TCRdb with MiXCR from the reads. The sample lists about 160,000 distinct CDR3 sequences, approximately 40% occurring once. The sample was sorted CD4+, CD8+, or CD8+CD57+ T cells (not recorded which) from PBMCs. The receptors come from a human donor in good health.

Ten or more counts support this clonotype. The chain links TRBV5-6 to TRBJ2-5, with D perhaps TRBD2 (6 bases). Germline assignment: CDR1 SGHDT and CDR2 YYEEEE. This CDR3 contains 14 residues. V was clipped by 0 bases and J by 4 bases, with 10 bases between them. CDR3 bases: TGTGCCAGCAGCTTGGTTAGCGGTAGAGAGACCCAGTACTTC. Amino acids: CASSLVSGRETQYF.

V gene TRBV20-1 combines with J gene TRBJ2-2, with TRBD1 matching over 7 bases. Germline CDR1 is DFQATT and CDR2 is SNEGSKA (reference sequence). V shed 6 bases and J 3 bases; nucleotides not matched to a gene: 7. This CDR3 comprises 14 residues. CDR3 sequence reads: CSAKTGRDTGELFF. The CDR3 DNA reads as TGCAGTGCAAAGACAGGGCGGGACACCGGGGAGCTGTTTTTT.

This clonotype was seen ten or more times. CDR3 residues: CSAREASGSYEQYF. Written as DNA, the CDR3 is TGCAGTGCTAGGGAGGCTAGCGGGAGCTACGAGCAGTACTTC. The V gene is TRBV20-1, the J gene TRBJ2-7; 10 bases are shared with TRBD2. Germline trimming cut 3 bases from V and 3 bases from J; bases unmatched to any gene: 5. The CDR3 runs 14 residues. Germline CDR1 and CDR2: DFQATT and SNEGSKA (reference sequence).

This clonotype was seen repeatedly, ten times or more. The chain uses TRBV20-1 and TRBJ1-5, with TRBD1 identical over 8 bases. J was trimmed by 7 bases and V by 7 bases; bases with no gene match: 9. CDR3 length equals 13 residues. Per the germline V gene, CDR1 is DFQATT and CDR2 is SNEGSKA (reference sequence). CDR3 sequence (DNA): TGCAGTGGAGCGGACAGGGCGGAACAGCCCCAGCATTTT. It codes for CSGADRAEQPQHF.

At least ten counts were recorded for this clonotype. V usage is TRBV20-1 and J usage is TRBJ2-7, with TRBD2 identical over 9 bases. CDR3 size: 16 residues. CDR1 is DFQATT and CDR2 is SNEGSKA in the germline V gene (reference sequence). After removal of 4 bases from V and 4 bases from J, the junction contained 14 bases not matched to a gene. Here the CDR3 reads CSAMGSAGGREYEQYF. The CDR3 nucleotides are TGCAGTGCTATGGGGTCCGCTGGCGGGAGGGAGTACGAGCAGTACTTC.

The genes are TRBV4-3 and TRBJ2-3; a possible D gene is TRBD2 (6 bases). V lost 0 bases to trimming and J lost 4 bases, with 11 bases between them. The length of the CDR3 is 15 residues. CDR1 and CDR2 from the germline V gene are LGHNA and YSLEER. CDR3 region: CASSQDKASADTQYF. The CDR3 nucleotides read TGCGCCAGCAGCCAAGATAAGGCTAGCGCAGATACGCAGTATTTT.

This chain uses TRBV5-1 with TRBJ2-5, with 11 bases matching TRBD2. Trimming at V came to 4 bases and at J to 7 bases, leaving 12 bases not matched to a gene. Germline CDR1 reads SGHRS; CDR2 reads YFSETQ. CDR3 size: 16 residues. CDR3 sequence reads: CASSETSGVLTATQYF. CDR3 sequence (DNA): TGCGCCAGCAGCGAGACTAGCGGGGTCCTAACGGCGACCCAGTACTTC.

This clonotype was seen at least ten times. The rearrangement links TRBV20-1 to TRBJ2-2, with TRBD1 identical over 8 bases. V was pared by 3 bases and J by 5 bases, with 11 bases of the junction left unmatched. This CDR3 spans 16 amino acids. Per the germline V gene, CDR1 is DFQATT and CDR2 is SNEGSKA (reference sequence). For the CDR3, the DNA is TGCAGTGCTAGTCCCCAGGGGACAGGTGGTACCGGGGAGCTGTTTTTT. Residues: CSASPQGTGGTGELFF.